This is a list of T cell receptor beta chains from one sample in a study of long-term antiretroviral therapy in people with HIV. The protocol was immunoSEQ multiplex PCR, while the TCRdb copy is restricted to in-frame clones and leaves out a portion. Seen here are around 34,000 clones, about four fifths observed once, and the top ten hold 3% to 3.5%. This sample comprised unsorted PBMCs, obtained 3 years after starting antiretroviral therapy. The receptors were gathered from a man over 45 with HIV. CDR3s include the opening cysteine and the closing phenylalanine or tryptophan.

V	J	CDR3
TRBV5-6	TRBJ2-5	CASSFEGTSGGGETQYF
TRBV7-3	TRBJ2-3	CASSPHPSADTQYF
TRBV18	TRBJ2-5	CASSPGLRETQYF
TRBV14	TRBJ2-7	CASSLRTSGRAGSYEQYF
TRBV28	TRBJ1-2	CASSLSGQRHGYTF
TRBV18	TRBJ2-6	CASSPKGTVASGANVLTF
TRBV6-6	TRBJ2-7	CASRSSGTIYEQYF
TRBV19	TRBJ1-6	CASSSRDRGESPLHF
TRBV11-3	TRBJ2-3	CASSLSGYTDTQYF
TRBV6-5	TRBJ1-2	CASSYRGQGVYGYTF
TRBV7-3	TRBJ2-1	CASSVRSSYNEQFF
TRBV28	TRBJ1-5	CASNRGLNQPQHF
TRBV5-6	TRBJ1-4	CASSPRDNLNEKLFF
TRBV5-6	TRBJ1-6	CASSLAFSYNSPLHF
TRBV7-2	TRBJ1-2	CASSPLGGANYGYTF
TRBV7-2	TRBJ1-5	CASSLAATGNQPQHF
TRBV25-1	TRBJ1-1	CASSDLLAGKNTEAFF
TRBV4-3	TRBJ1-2	CASSHFAGAEGYTF
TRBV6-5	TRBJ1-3	CASKRKTERNTIYF
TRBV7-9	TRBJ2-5	CASSLAGGGIAETQYF
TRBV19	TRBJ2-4	CASSNLDIQYF
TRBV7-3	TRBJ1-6	CASSLTDNSPLHF
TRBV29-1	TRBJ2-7	CSVALSLDEQYF